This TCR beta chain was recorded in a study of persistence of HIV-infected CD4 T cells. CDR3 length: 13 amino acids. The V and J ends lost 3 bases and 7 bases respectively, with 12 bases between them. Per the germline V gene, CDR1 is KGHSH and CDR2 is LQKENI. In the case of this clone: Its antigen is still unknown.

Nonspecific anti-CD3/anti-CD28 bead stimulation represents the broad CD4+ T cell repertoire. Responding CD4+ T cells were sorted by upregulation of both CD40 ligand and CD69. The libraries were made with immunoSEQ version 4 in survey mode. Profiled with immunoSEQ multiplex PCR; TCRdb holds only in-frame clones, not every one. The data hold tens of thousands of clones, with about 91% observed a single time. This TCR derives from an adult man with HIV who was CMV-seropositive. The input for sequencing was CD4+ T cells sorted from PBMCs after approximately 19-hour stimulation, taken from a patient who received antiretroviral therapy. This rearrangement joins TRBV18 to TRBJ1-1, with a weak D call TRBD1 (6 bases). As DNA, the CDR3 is TGTGCCAGCTCACCTCGGACAGTCGATGAAGCTTTCTTT. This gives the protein CASSPRTVDEAFF.